Below are 21 T cell receptor beta chains sequenced from a single sample in a study of breast tumors, draining lymph nodes, adjacent tissues (dated by TCRdb to 2016 to 2017). Library generation was performed with multiplex PCR. TCRdb shows the sequencer as Illumina HiSeq 2000. In TCRdb, the public reads were trimmed at Q25 with fastp and aligned with MiXCR, with productive beta chains retained. Identical CDR3 protein sequences are pooled into one entry, listed with their most common genes and DNA. The sample records 45,000 to 65,000 distinct CDR3 sequences, around 40% of which are singletons. The top ten clones comprise about 11% of the sample. The sequencing input was breast tumor tissue. All receptors derive from a female donor with breast cancer. Some clones in this sample may be carry-over from other donors' samples.

The chain is built from TRBV29-1 and TRBJ2-3; a possible D gene is TRBD1 (5 bases). Per the germline V gene, CDR1 is SQVTM and CDR2 is ANQGSEA. Trimming removed 0 bases from V and 2 bases from J, with 15 bases in between. The CDR3 has 16 amino acids. This CDR3 reads CSVEDLGSGSTDTQYF. CDR3 DNA sequence: TGCAGCGTTGAAGATCTGGGGTCAGGGTCCACAGATACGCAGTATTTT.

The chain has TRBV6-5 and TRBJ2-5; D ambiguous. The CDR3 has 13 amino acids. In germline, CDR1 is MNHEY, CDR2 SVGAGI. The germline V and J ends were trimmed by 5 bases and 1 base, with 8 bases remaining between them. The CDR3 DNA follows: TGTGCCAGCAGTCCCGAATCCCAAGAGACCCAGTACTTC. It translates to CASSPESQETQYF.

The chain carries TRBV6-5 and TRBJ1-5; D perhaps matches TRBD1 (6 bases). V gave up 5 bases and J gave up 0 bases, with 23 bases separating them. The CDR3 consists of 19 residues. Germline CDR1 and CDR2: MNHEY and SVGAGI. CDR3 in amino acids: CASSRGRGTELYSNQPQHF. DNA for the CDR3: TGTGCCAGCAGTCGCGGCAGGGGAACAGAACTTTATAGCAATCAGCCCCAGCATTTT.

Points on this clonotype: The limits of the CDR3 on the DNA are not certain, so only TCRdb's listed CDR3 is given. The chain joins TRBV7-9 to TRBJ2-1. Germline V gene data show CDR1 as SEHNR and CDR2 as FQNEAQ (reference sequence). The CDR3 length equals 17 residues, ends included. The CDR3 region is CASSFYICSVGYNEQFF.

The genes are TRBV5-5 and TRBJ1-2, with 11 bases that match TRBD1. There are 15 residues in the CDR3. The V gene's germline CDR1 is SGHKS and CDR2 YYEKEE (reference sequence). The V gene end was trimmed by 4 bases and the J gene end by 4 bases; junction bases not matched to a gene: 6. CDR3 coding DNA: TGTGCCAGCAGCCTATTGGACAGGGGGCCCTATGGCTACACCTTC. Amino acid sequence: CASSLLDRGPYGYTF.

V usage is TRBV7-2 and J usage is TRBJ1-1; D is ambiguous. The V and J ends lost 5 bases and 8 bases respectively, with 15 bases between them. Germline CDR1 SGHTA, CDR2 FQGNSA. This CDR3 contains 13 residues. The CDR3 region is CASSPAVRTEAFF. CDR3 sequence (DNA): TGTGCCAGCAGCCCAGCGGTCCGAACCGAAGCTTTCTTT.

The CDR3 DNA sequence: TGTACCAGCAGCTTAACAGGGGGCACTGAAGCTTTCTTT. It codes for CTSSLTGGTEAFF. The chain recombines TRBV7-2 with TRBJ1-1; 8 bases match TRBD1. This CDR3 is 13 amino acids long. Per germline, CDR1 SGHTA and CDR2 FQGNSA. V was clipped by 2 bases and J by 4 bases; unmatched bases: 0.

This clonotype is classed as large. This chain uses TRBV7-2 with TRBJ2-7, with TRBD2 matching over 8 bases. Trimming removed 5 bases from V and 4 bases from J; junction bases left unmatched: 7. The CDR3 is made up of 14 amino acids. Per germline, CDR1 SGHTA and CDR2 FQGNSA. CDR3 loop: CASSRTSGPYEQYF. The CDR3 nucleotides read TGTGCCAGCAGCCGTACTAGCGGTCCATACGAGCAGTACTTC.

The rearrangement links TRBV6-1 to TRBJ1-1; D uncertain. V gave up 3 bases and J gave up 10 bases, with 21 bases separating them. The CDR3 runs to 15 residues. CDR1 is MNHNS, CDR2 SASEGT, per germline. As DNA, the CDR3 is TGTGCCAGCAGTGACTGGGAGGGAGGAAGGTCTGCAGCTTTCTTT. Translated: CASSDWEGGRSAAFF.

This clonotype was seen just once. This chain connects TRBV7-8 to TRBJ2-1, with D perhaps matching TRBD2 (5 bases). Germline V gene sequence: CDR1 SGHVS, CDR2 FQNEAQ. The CDR3 is 14 residues long. V was cut by 4 bases and J by 7 bases, with 14 bases left in between. CDR3 bases: TGTGCCAGCAGCTCATCGGGAATAGGGAATGAGCAGTTCTTC. This gives the protein CASSSSGIGNEQFF.

This clonotype appeared many times. J is TRBJ2-3 and V is TRBV7-6; 7 bases fit TRBD2. The CDR3 loop spans 15 amino acids. V lost 3 bases to trimming and J lost 3 bases; unmatched junction nucleotides: 6. The germline V gene encodes CDR1 SGHVS and CDR2 FNYEAQ. In DNA, the CDR3 is TGTGCCAGCAGCTTGGGCGGGAGCATAACAGATACGCAGTATTTT. It codes for CASSLGGSITDTQYF.

With respect to this clonotype: This sequence may be a read error, since a much larger clone differs from it by one base. The V and J genes are TRBV18 and TRBJ2-1; 7 positions match TRBD2. The CDR3 runs to 13 residues. Germline CDR1 and CDR2: KGHSH and LQKENI. V trimming: 1 base; J trimming: 6 bases; junction bases outside the gene matches: 0. CDR3 loop: CASSPLAGNEQFF. As DNA, the CDR3 is TGTGCCAGCTCACCACTAGCGGGCAATGAGCAGTTCTTC. The whole variable domain, remainder taken from reference TRBV18 and TRBJ2-1, is NAGVMQNPRHLVRRRGQEARLRCSPMKGHSHVYWYRQLPEEGLKFMVYLQKENIIDESGMPKERFSAEFPKEGPSILRIQQVVRGDSAAYFCASSPLAGNEQFFGPGTRLTVL.

The chain has TRBV5-1 and TRBJ2-2; 10 bases are a match to TRBD1. This CDR3 is 16 amino acids long. Trimming cost V 4 bases and J 1 base; bases outside gene matches: 4. The germline gives CDR1 SGHRS, CDR2 YFSETQ. The CDR3, as DNA: TGCGCCAGCAGCCCCGGGGACAGGGGGAACACCGGGGAGCTGTTTTTT. Protein product: CASSPGDRGNTGELFF. Full variable domain (rest looked up from reference TRBV5-1 and TRBJ2-2): KAGVTQTPRYLIKTRGQQVTLSCSPISGHRSVSWYQQTPGQGLQFLFEYFSETQRNKGNFPGRFSGRQFSNSRSEMNVSTLELGDSALYLCASSPGDRGNTGELFFGEGSRLTVL.

This clonotype was seen only once. J is TRBJ2-7 and V is TRBV12-3 or TRBV12-4, with a tentative D call TRBD1 (6 bases). The CDR3 is 14 residues long. The germline V and J ends were trimmed by 7 bases and 0 bases, with 13 bases remaining between them. The CDR3: CASTRTGNSYEQYF. In DNA, the CDR3 is TGTGCCAGCACCCGCACAGGGAACTCCTACGAGCAGTACTTC.

This clonotype was observed many times. This rearrangement joins TRBV20-1 to TRBJ1-5; D gene unclear. V lost 4 bases and J 3 bases, leaving 13 bases between the germline ends. The CDR3 sequence is 14 residues long. Germline V gene sequence: CDR1 DFQATT, CDR2 SNEGSKA (reference sequence). The CDR3 loop is CSATRRGYNQPQHF. The CDR3, as DNA: TGCAGTGCTACCCGGCGGGGATACAATCAGCCCCAGCATTTT.

The table lists this clonotype with many counts. The CDR3 spells CASSYSRGRTYNSPLHF. The CDR3 region has the DNA TGTGCCAGCAGTTACTCTAGGGGCCGTACCTATAATTCACCCCTCCACTTT. The rearrangement uses TRBV6-5 and TRBJ1-6; D may be TRBD1 (5 bases). This CDR3 comprises 17 residues. Deletions cut 0 bases from V and 2 bases from J, with 11 bases between. The V gene's germline CDR1 is MNHEY and CDR2 SVGAGI.

This clonotype was seen many times. As DNA, the CDR3 is TGTGCCAGCAGCTTAGGACAGTCGTACGATTATAGCAATCAGCCCCAGCATTTT. Translation gives CASSLGQSYDYSNQPQHF. The chain carries TRBV7-8 and TRBJ1-5, with a weak D call TRBD1 (5 bases). The V gene lost 1 base and the J gene lost 0 bases, with 16 bases spanning the gap. Germline V gene data show CDR1 as SGHVS and CDR2 as FQNEAQ. The CDR3 runs to 18 residues. The entire variable domain, with the rest obtained from reference TRBV7-8 and TRBJ1-5, is as follows: GAGVSQSPRYKVAKRGQDVALRCDPISGHVSLFWYQQALGQGPEFLTYFQNEAQLDKSGLPSDRFFAERPEGSVSTLKIQRTQQEDSAVYLCASSLGQSYDYSNQPQHFGDGTRLSIL.

This clonotype was counted only a few times. A much larger clone sits a single nucleotide away, making a read error possible. The V gene is TRBV20-1, the J gene TRBJ2-4, with TRBD2 identical over 14 bases. The germline CDR1 and CDR2 sequences are DFQATT and SNEGSKA (reference sequence). V was clipped by 6 bases and J by 9 bases; unmatched bases: 10. The CDR3 is made up of 15 amino acids. The CDR3 is CSAPRLAGGPVIQYF. CDR3 nucleotides: TGCAGTGCGCCCCGACTAGCGGGAGGGCCGGTCATTCAGTACTTC.

Points on this clonotype: A much larger clone lies a single base off, so this may be a read error. V and J are TRBV6-6 and TRBJ2-1, with 13 bases fitting TRBD2. CDR1 is MNHNY, CDR2 SVGAGI, per germline (reference sequence). The V and J ends lost 7 bases and 8 bases, in that order; junction bases with no gene match: 11. The CDR3 spans 16 residues. The CDR3 protein is CASTLGRTSGSDEQFF. The CDR3 DNA follows: TGTGCCAGCACACTCGGACGGACTAGCGGGAGCGATGAGCAGTTCTTC.

The chain uses TRBV30 and TRBJ2-5; TRBD1 matches at 10 bases. Germline CDR1 and CDR2: GTSNPN and SVGIG (reference sequence). The CDR3 runs 14 residues. V lost 5 bases, J lost 4 bases, and 7 bases stayed unmatched. The CDR3 loop reads CAWRDRGGRETQYF. The CDR3 nucleotides are TGTGCCTGGCGGGACAGGGGTGGGAGAGAGACCCAGTACTTC.

This clonotype was found many times. The CDR3 DNA reads TGTGCCAGCAGCGTAGATGGGGGCATAGCTCAGCCCCAGCATTTT. Protein: CASSVDGGIAQPQHF. This chain connects TRBV9 to TRBJ1-5; tentatively, D is TRBD1 (6 bases). V was pared by 0 bases and J by 6 bases, with 13 bases between. The germline CDR1 and CDR2 sequences are SGDLS and YYNGEE. The CDR3 consists of 15 residues.